These 23 T cell receptor beta chains share one sample of origin, sequenced in a study of T cells in Graves' hyperthyroidism and ophthalmopathy. TCR beta CDR3 region amplification was performed from RNA transcripts. First-round RT-PCR with HTBI primers amplified the TCR CDR3 region. One entry per CDR3 protein, called by TCRdb with MiXCR from the multiplex PCR reads. The sample contains about 560,000 distinct CDR3 sequences, 16% of which appear only once. Specimen: blood. The receptors shown here come from a woman aged 18-29 years with Graves' hyperthyroidism.

This clonotype was observed many times. CDR3 bases: TGTGCCAGCAGGCGGACTAGCGGATCCTACGAGCAGTACTTC. Translated, it gives CASRRTSGSYEQYF. The genes are TRBV28 and TRBJ2-7; 10 nucleotides agree with TRBD2. Per germline, CDR1 MDHEN and CDR2 SYDVKM. Unmatched junction bases numbered 3, after V lost 6 bases and J lost 1 base. The CDR3 contains 14 residues.

In its sample, this clonotype was seen many times. The V gene is TRBV7-9, the J gene TRBJ2-1; tentatively, D is TRBD2 (5 bases). Germline V lookup: CDR1 SEHNR, CDR2 FQNEAQ (reference sequence). Trimming removed 5 bases at V and 7 bases at J, with 9 bases between. The CDR3 is 12 residues long. The DNA of the CDR3 is TGTGCCAGCAGCGACACGGGGAATGAGCAGTTCTTC. As protein: CASSDTGNEQFF.

This clonotype was counted at least ten times. The chain uses TRBV12-3 or TRBV12-4 and TRBJ2-1; weak D call: TRBD1 (6 bases). The CDR3 is 16 amino acids. The ends were cut back, 5 bases at V and 4 bases at J, with 18 bases in the middle. The CDR3 region is CASSDPRGSGYNEQFF. Written as DNA, the CDR3 is TGTGCCAGCAGTGACCCCAGGGGCAGTGGATACAATGAGCAGTTCTTC.

This chain links TRBV9 with TRBJ2-3, with TRBD1 as a possible D gene (6 bases). The V end was cut by 3 bases, the J end by 4 bases, with 12 bases between. The CDR3 spans 14 residues. Per germline, CDR1 SGDLS and CDR2 YYNGEE. The CDR3 region has the DNA TGTGCCAGCAGCGCCGGGACAATTTCAGATACGCAGTATTTT. Translated: CASSAGTISDTQYF.

About this clonotype itself: A junction end diverges from the germline sequence, so it may reflect a read error. This rearrangement joins TRBV3-1 to TRBJ2-2, with D uncertain. In germline, CDR1 is LGHDT, CDR2 YNNKEL (reference sequence). The CDR3 loop spans 17 amino acids. CDR3 bases: TGTGCCAGCAGCCAAGATCTTTACACCTGGAACACCCGGGAGCTGTTTTTT. It is translated as CASSQDLYTWNTRELFF.

This clonotype appeared many times. This sequence joins TRBV6-2 or TRBV6-3 and TRBJ1-2, with no clear D. Germline V CDR1 and CDR2: MNHEY, SVGEGT. The CDR3 covers 14 residues. Between the trimmed V and J ends, which lost 2 bases and 4 bases, there was a span of 11 bases. CDR3 coding DNA: TGTGCCAGCAGTTACGGGCCCTCCCTCTATGGCTACACCTTC. The encoded protein is CASSYGPSLYGYTF.

This clonotype showed up many times. The chain carries TRBV12-3 or TRBV12-4 and TRBJ1-2; no clear D gene. CDR3 length: 15 residues. V was cut by 3 bases and J by 4 bases, with 15 bases left in between. CDR3 protein: CASSFEGVRSYGYTF. CDR3 bases: TGTGCCAGCAGTTTTGAGGGAGTTAGAAGCTATGGCTACACCTTC.

The V and J genes are TRBV5-1 and TRBJ1-1; 7 bases are shared with TRBD1. Trimming cost V 2 bases and J 0 bases; bases outside gene matches: 10. The germline CDR1 and CDR2 sequences are SGHRS and YFSETQ. The CDR3 is 17 amino acids. The CDR3 region is CASSFRQGGLVNTEAFF. The CDR3 nucleotides read TGCGCCAGCAGCTTTCGTCAAGGGGGCTTAGTGAACACTGAAGCTTTCTTT.

This clonotype was seen more than once but under ten times. V gene TRBV4-3 combines with J gene TRBJ2-5; D perhaps matches TRBD2 (6 bases). The CDR3 contains 16 residues. Between the trimmed V and J ends, which lost 1 base and 1 base, there was a span of 13 bases. Germline-derived CDR1 and CDR2 are LGHNA and YSLEER. The CDR3 DNA sequence: TGCGCCAGCAGCCAAGGAGCGATGGGGGGCCAAGAGACCCAGTACTTC. Translated, it gives CASSQGAMGGQETQYF.

This rearrangement joins TRBV7-9 to TRBJ1-2; no definite D call. The V and J ends lost 4 bases and 8 bases respectively, with 11 bases between them. The CDR3 runs 12 residues. The germline gives CDR1 SEHNR, CDR2 FQNEAQ (reference sequence). The CDR3 DNA follows: TGTGCCAGCAGCTCCGAACGACTCGGCTACACCTTC. The encoded protein is CASSSERLGYTF.

CDR3 sequence (DNA): TGTGCCAGCAGTCCACCGGACAGGGCAGAGACCCAGTACTTC. It specifies CASSPPDRAETQYF. This sequence joins TRBV28 and TRBJ2-5, with 8 bases lining up with TRBD1. V lost 5 bases, J lost 4 bases, and 6 bases stayed unmatched. CDR3 length: 14 residues. In germline, CDR1 is MDHEN, CDR2 SYDVKM.

The V gene is TRBV4-3, the J gene TRBJ2-7, with 9 bases lining up with TRBD1. The J segment lost 0 bases and the V segment lost 1 base, leaving 1 base of the junction unmatched. The CDR3 spans 15 residues. Looked up from germline, CDR1 is LGHNA and CDR2 is YSLEER. The CDR3: CASSQADRGSYEQYF. Written as DNA, the CDR3 is TGCGCCAGCAGCCAAGCGGACAGGGGCTCCTACGAGCAGTACTTC.

A few counts support this clonotype. The V call is TRBV13, the J call TRBJ1-6; no definite D call. V was trimmed by 3 bases and J by 3 bases, leaving 6 bases between them. The CDR3 length is 14 residues. The germline V gene has CDR1 PRHDT and CDR2 FYEKMQ (reference sequence). This CDR3 is CASSFTGYNSPLHF. The CDR3 nucleotides are TGTGCCAGCAGCTTCACCGGCTATAATTCACCCCTCCACTTT.

This clonotype was seen repeatedly, ten times or more. This sequence joins TRBV3-1 and TRBJ1-5, with D perhaps TRBD1 (6 bases). There are 15 residues in the CDR3. Germline V gene sequence: CDR1 LGHDT, CDR2 YNNKEL (reference sequence). Trimming took off 0 bases at V and 10 bases at J, with 16 bases between the two ends. The CDR3 loop is CASSQDRGTGRPQHF. The CDR3 DNA is TGTGCCAGCAGCCAAGATAGGGGAACAGGGCGACCCCAGCATTTT.

As to this clonotype: A read error is possible here, since a much larger clone lies one base away. This rearrangement joins TRBV6-5 to TRBJ1-2, with a tentative D call TRBD1 (5 bases). Per germline, CDR1 MNHEY and CDR2 SVGAGI. The CDR3 is 13 residues long. V lost 2 bases, J lost 2 bases, and 6 bases lay in between. The chain's CDR3 is CASSYGGNYGYTF. The CDR3 coding sequence is TGTGCCAGCAGTTACGGGGGGAACTATGGCTACACCTTC.

The rearrangement links TRBV29-1 to TRBJ1-2; 9 bases are a match to TRBD1. This CDR3 contains 13 residues. After removal of 3 bases from V and 8 bases from J, the junction contained 7 bases not matched to a gene. Germline lookup yields CDR1 SQVTM and CDR2 ANQGSEA. The CDR3 spells CSVDSQGAGGYTF. The CDR3, as DNA: TGCAGCGTTGACTCACAGGGGGCAGGAGGCTACACCTTC.

In this sample, this clonotype turned up once. The rearrangement links TRBV5-1 to TRBJ1-2; D is undetermined. V gave up 0 bases and J gave up 5 bases, with 14 bases separating them. CDR1 and CDR2 from the germline V gene are SGHRS and YFSETQ. The CDR3 consists of 15 residues. The CDR3 spells CASSLGMGFPYGYTF. DNA of the CDR3: TGCGCCAGCAGCTTGGGGATGGGATTCCCGTATGGCTACACCTTC.

The chain couples TRBV12-3 or TRBV12-4 to TRBJ2-3; TRBD2 might be the D (6 bases). This CDR3 is built from 14 residues. V was clipped by 7 bases and J by 1 base, with 12 bases between them. The CDR3 bases are TGTGCCAGCAACCCGGGACTGGGCACAGATACGCAGTATTTT. This codes for CASNPGLGTDTQYF.

This clonotype was observed at least ten times. The chain employs TRBV28 and TRBJ2-5; 8 positions match TRBD2. The CDR3 has 16 residues. Germline V lookup: CDR1 MDHEN, CDR2 SYDVKM. V shed 2 bases and J 0 bases; nucleotides not matched to a gene: 5. CDR3 sequence reads: CASSLVSGNYQETQYF. Here the CDR3 DNA reads TGTGCCAGCAGTTTAGTTAGCGGGAATTACCAAGAGACCCAGTACTTC.

In this sample, this clonotype turned up many times. The rearrangement uses TRBV5-1 and TRBJ2-1, with 7 bases matching TRBD1. V was clipped by 0 bases and J by 10 bases; unmatched bases: 1. The germline CDR1 and CDR2 sequences are SGHRS and YFSETQ. CDR3 length: 12 residues. CDR3 in amino acids: CASSLGQGEQFF. In nucleotides, the CDR3 is TGCGCCAGCAGCTTGGGACAGGGCGAGCAGTTCTTC. Complete variable domain (other parts from reference TRBV5-1 and TRBJ2-1): KAGVTQTPRYLIKTRGQQVTLSCSPISGHRSVSWYQQTPGQGLQFLFEYFSETQRNKGNFPGRFSGRQFSNSRSEMNVSTLELGDSALYLCASSLGQGEQFFGPGTRLTVL.

The DNA for the CDR3 is TGTGCCAGTAGTATGGTCTCTTTCCGGGGGGGGGGCGCTGAAGCTTTCTTT. It encodes CASSMVSFRGGGAEAFF. The V and J genes are TRBV19 and TRBJ1-1, with TRBD1 as a possible D gene (6 bases). Per the germline V gene, CDR1 is LNHDA and CDR2 is SQIVND (reference sequence). Trimming took 3 bases from V and 6 from J, leaving 23 bases between them. The CDR3 loop spans 17 amino acids.

This chain uses TRBV28 with TRBJ1-2; TRBD1 agrees at 7 bases. The germline CDR1 and CDR2 sequences are MDHEN and SYDVKM. The V and J ends lost 6 bases and 0 bases, in that order; junction bases with no gene match: 16. The CDR3 has 18 amino acids. In DNA, the CDR3 is TGTGCCAGCAGCCCCCTAGGGACAGCACAATTAGCTAACTATGGCTACACCTTC. Protein sequence: CASSPLGTAQLANYGYTF.

The chain employs TRBV5-6 and TRBJ2-1; D is unresolved. V was trimmed by 5 bases and J by 8 bases, leaving 14 bases between them. Germline values: CDR1 SGHDT, CDR2 YYEEEE. This CDR3 is built from 13 residues. DNA of the CDR3: TGTGCCAGCAGTTTGCGTAGATTGCATGAGCAGTTCTTC. Encoded protein: CASSLRRLHEQFF.